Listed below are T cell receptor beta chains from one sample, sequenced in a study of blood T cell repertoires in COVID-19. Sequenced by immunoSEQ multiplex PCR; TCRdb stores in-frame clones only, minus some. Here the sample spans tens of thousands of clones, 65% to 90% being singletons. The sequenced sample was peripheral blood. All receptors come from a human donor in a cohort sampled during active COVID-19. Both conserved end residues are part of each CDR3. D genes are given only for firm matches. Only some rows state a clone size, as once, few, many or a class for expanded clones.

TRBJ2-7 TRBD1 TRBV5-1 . TGCGCCAGCAGCTTGGCTTTTACAGGGGCATCCTACGAGCAGTACTTC CASSLAFTGASYEQYF
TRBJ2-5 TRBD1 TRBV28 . TGTGCCAGCAGCCTAACAGGGGGCAGGGAGACCCAGTACTTC CASSLTGGRETQYF
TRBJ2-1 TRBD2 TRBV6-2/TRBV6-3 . TGTGCCAGCAGTTACGGGGGCGGGAGGGCCTACAATGAGCAGTTCTTC CASSYGGGRAYNEQFF
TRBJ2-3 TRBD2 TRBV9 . TGTGCCAGCAGCCGATGGGAGGGAAGTGAGACAGATACGCAGTATTTT CASSRWEGSETDTQYF
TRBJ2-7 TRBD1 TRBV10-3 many TGTGCCATCAGTGAGAGGGGGCAGGACGAGCAGTACTTC CAISERGQDEQYF
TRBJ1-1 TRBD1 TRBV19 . TGTGCCAGTAGTCCAACACTCAGACAGGGGGAGAACACTGAAGCTTTCTTT CASSPTLRQGENTEAFF
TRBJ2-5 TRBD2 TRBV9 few TGTGCCAGCAGCCCGGAGGACGGGAGGGCAACCCAGTACTTC CASSPEDGRATQYF
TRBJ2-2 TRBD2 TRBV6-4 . TGTGCCAGCAGTGATTCCCCTAGCGGGAGGTACGGATGGACCGGGGAGCTGTTTTTT CASSDSPSGRYGWTGELFF
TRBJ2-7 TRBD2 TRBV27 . TGTGCCAGCAGTCCCAGGACTAGCAGGAGCAACGAGCAGTACTTC CASSPRTSRSNEQYF
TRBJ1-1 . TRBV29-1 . TGCAGCGTTGAACGACAGCTGAACACTGAAGCTTTCTTT CSVERQLNTEAFF
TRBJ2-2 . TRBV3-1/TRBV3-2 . TGTGCCAGCAACCCCCTGCCCACCCCGACTGCCGGGGAGCTGTTTTTT CASNPLPTPTAGELFF
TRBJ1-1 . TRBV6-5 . TGTGCCAGCAGTTACTCGGGGGCAATGAACACTGAAGCTTTCTTT CASSYSGAMNTEAFF
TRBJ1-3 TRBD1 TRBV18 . TGTGCCAGCTCACCATCGGGACAGGGGGCTGGAAACACCATATATTTT CASSPSGQGAGNTIYF